This T cell receptor (delta chain) emerged from a study of gamma-delta T cells after stem cell transplantation. About this clone itself: A read error may be the cause here, since a much bigger clone is one base away.

TCRdb reanalysed the RT-PCR reads via CATT. The table includes 15,000 to 19,000 delta-chain clones, 9% to 9.5% detected once. Germline-derived CDR1 and CDR2 are GEAIGNYY and EKD. This CDR3 has 15 amino acids. V lost 3 bases and J lost 5; bases outside the gene matches: 5. Sequenced material: gamma-delta T cells. The TCR comes from a human donor. It is not recorded whose cells these are; they may come from a transplant donor. V usage is TRDV2 and J usage is TRDJ2, with 10 bases that match TRDD3. The CDR3 protein is CACDHGLGDTAQLFF. The CDR3 DNA sequence: TGTGCCTGTGACCACGGACTGGGGGATACAGCACAACTCTTCTTT.